This T cell receptor (beta chain) was identified during a study of cytomegalovirus exposure and HLA in healthy donors. Study-level findings and limits: Follow-up analysis later connected one missense variant in DCLRE1C with trimming of TCR beta V- and J-genes.

PCR involved 60 Vbeta and 13 Jbeta primers. Produced via immunoSEQ multiplex PCR; TCRdb's table is partial and in-frame only. In total, the table holds approximately 110,000 clones. As regards this clone: Antigen: not known.

Sequencing was carried out using PBMCs. The sequence derives from a man in his forties in good health and CMV-seronegative.

The CDR3 nucleotides read TGTGCCAGCTTAGTCGGGGCCAAAAACATTCAGTACTTC. This encodes CASLVGAKNIQYF. The chain combines TRBV13 with TRBJ2-4; D gene ambiguous. The germline gives CDR1 PRHDT, CDR2 FYEKMQ (reference sequence). The CDR3 spans 13 residues. The ends were cut back, 8 bases at V and 1 base at J, with 9 bases in the middle.